What follows is one T cell receptor (beta chain) and its context. As yet, its antigen is unknown. The data were obtained in a study of T cell repertoires in cytomegalovirus infection. Study as a whole: The public TCR beta signatures pointed to both CMV infection and matching HLA type. Study conclusions and caveats: Public TCR beta family frequency separated CMV-and-HLA carriers, including in an independent cohort. The response measured ex vivo was dominated by TCR beta clonotypes (HLA-C-restricted and CMV-specific).

The ends lost 5 bases at V and 4 bases at J; junction bases unmatched: 6. The germline V gene has CDR1 DFQATT and CDR2 SNEGSKA (reference sequence). The CDR3 is 13 residues long. TCRdb passed the reads through MiXCR, listing each CDR3 protein once. The sample holds about 740,000 distinct CDR3 sequences, 35% seen once. The clonotype was recovered from a human donor in good health (CMV status not recorded). Some clones in this sample may be carry-over from other donors' samples. The sequenced material came from PBMCs. The rearrangement joins TRBV20-1 to TRBJ1-2, with 8 bases aligning to TRBD1. The CDR3 loop reads CSARTGQGYGYTF. The CDR3 coding sequence is TGCAGTGCTCGGACAGGGCAAGGCTATGGCTACACCTTC.